Sequencing of this T cell receptor beta chain was carried out in a study of response to subunit inactivated influenza vaccine. As to this clonotype: The antigen is not known. Possible read error: a much larger clone is one base away.

Study observations and caveats: The authors put forward the suggestion that each seasonal influenza vaccination may bring in only a limited number of new T cells.

Germline V CDR1 and CDR2: MGHRA, YSYEKL. This CDR3 spans 15 amino acids. TCRdb ran MiXCR on the RT-PCR reads and lists one entry per CDR3 protein. Of 400,000 to 650,000 distinct CDR3 sequences listed, less than 7.5% were seen once; the top ten hold roughly 14%. Sequences were derived from PBMCs from blood, sampled 23 to 25 months after vaccination. This chain uses TRBV4-1 with TRBJ2-3, with a tentative D call TRBD2 (5 bases). The receptor was isolated from a man between 50 and 70 years old who received an inactivated influenza vaccine. The CDR3 DNA follows: TGCGCCAGCAGCCGTGGACGGGCCGGGGAAGATGCGCAGTATTTT. It translates to CASSRGRAGEDAQYF.